This T cell receptor (beta chain) is from a study of T cell repertoires in cytomegalovirus infection. As for the study in general: Both recently identified HLA-C-restricted and well-studied HLA-B-restricted CMV epitopes were used in the study. In public TCR beta signatures, there were indications of both CMV infection and matching HLA type.

Study findings and constraints: HLA-C-restricted CMV-specific TCR beta clonotypes were dominant in the ex vivo response. The study identified carriers of CMV plus the relevant HLA from cumulative public TCR beta family frequency.

TCRdb called the reads again in MiXCR, with one record for every CDR3 protein. The sample has around 70,000 distinct CDR3 sequences; about 30% are singletons. This CDR3 comprises 18 residues. Trimming took off 0 bases at V and 4 bases at J, with 16 bases between the two ends. The germline V gene has CDR1 LGHNA and CDR2 YSLEER. Concerning this clonotype: Antigen specificity is unknown.

This specimen was CD8+ T cells from cultured PBMCs, taken from culture after CMV antigen stimulation. This receptor was obtained from a human donor in good health (CMV status not recorded). Some clones in this sample may be carry-over from other donors' samples. This chain connects TRBV4-3 to TRBJ1-6; D call uncertain. The chain's CDR3 is CASSQDGGRERYNSPLHF. The CDR3 bases are TGCGCCAGCAGCCAAGATGGCGGCCGGGAAAGATATAATTCACCCCTCCACTTT.